Listed here is a single T cell receptor (beta chain). Antigen unknown. The data derive from a study of cytomegalovirus exposure and HLA in healthy donors. Study context: A subsequent analysis reported that the roughly 120 validation repertoires were produced on the same platform that had also been used for the 666 first-cohort repertoires.

Sequenced by immunoSEQ multiplex PCR; TCRdb stores in-frame clones only, minus some. The table has 120,000 or so clones, around 90% seen once. Study-wide findings and caveats: Overall, around 160 TCR beta chains were annotated as cytomegalovirus-associated. It was found in a later analysis that first-cohort TCR clusters tended to co-occur in the 90 to 150 validation repertoires. In vitro confirmation showed a few CMV-associated chains to be CMV antigen specific.

This sequence was found in a woman under 30 in good health and CMV-seronegative. Sequenced material: PBMCs.

The CDR3 protein is CASSLEGVGVYEQYF. The CDR3 region has the DNA TGCGCCAGCAGCTTGGAAGGGGTAGGAGTGTACGAGCAGTACTTC. The chain combines TRBV5-1 with TRBJ2-7; D possibly corresponds to TRBD1 (5 bases). The V gene's germline CDR1 is SGHRS and CDR2 YFSETQ. V was shortened by 0 bases and J by 4 bases, with 14 bases between the two germline ends. CDR3 length: 15 amino acids. Based on the CDR3 plus reference TRBV5-1 and TRBJ2-7, the full variable domain is KAGVTQTPRYLIKTRGQQVTLSCSPISGHRSVSWYQQTPGQGLQFLFEYFSETQRNKGNFPGRFSGRQFSNSRSEMNVSTLELGDSALYLCASSLEGVGVYEQYFGPGTRLTVT.